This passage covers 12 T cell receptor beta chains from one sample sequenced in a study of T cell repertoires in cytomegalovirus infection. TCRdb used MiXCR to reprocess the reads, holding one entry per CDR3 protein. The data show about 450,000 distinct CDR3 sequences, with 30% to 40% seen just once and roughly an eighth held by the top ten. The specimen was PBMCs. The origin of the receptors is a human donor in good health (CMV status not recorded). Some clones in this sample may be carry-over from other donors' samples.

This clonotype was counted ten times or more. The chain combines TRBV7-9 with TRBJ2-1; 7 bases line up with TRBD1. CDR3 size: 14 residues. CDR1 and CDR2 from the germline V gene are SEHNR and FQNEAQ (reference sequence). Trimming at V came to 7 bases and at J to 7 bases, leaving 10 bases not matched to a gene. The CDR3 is CASNDPGQRNEQFF. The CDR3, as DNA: TGTGCCAGCAACGACCCGGGACAGAGGAATGAGCAGTTCTTC.

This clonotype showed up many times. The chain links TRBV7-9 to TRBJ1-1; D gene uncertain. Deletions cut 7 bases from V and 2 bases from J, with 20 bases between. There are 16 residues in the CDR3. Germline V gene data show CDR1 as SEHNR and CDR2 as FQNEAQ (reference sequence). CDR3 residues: CASTRALGRRNTEAFF. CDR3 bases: TGTGCCAGCACCCGTGCTCTGGGCCGAAGAAACACTGAAGCTTTCTTT.

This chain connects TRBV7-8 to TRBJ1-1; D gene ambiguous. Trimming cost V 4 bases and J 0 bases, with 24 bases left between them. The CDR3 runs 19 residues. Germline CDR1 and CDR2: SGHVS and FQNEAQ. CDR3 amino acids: CASSSGLGNLRLMNTEAFF. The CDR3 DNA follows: TGTGCCAGCAGCTCAGGATTGGGGAACCTACGCCTAATGAACACTGAAGCTTTCTTT.

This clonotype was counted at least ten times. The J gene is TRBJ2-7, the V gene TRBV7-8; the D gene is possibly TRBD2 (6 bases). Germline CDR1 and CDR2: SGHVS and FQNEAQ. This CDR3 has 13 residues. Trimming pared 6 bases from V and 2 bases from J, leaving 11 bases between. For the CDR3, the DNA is TGTGCCAGCAGGGGACGGGGGACCTACGAGCAGTACTTC. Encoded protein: CASRGRGTYEQYF. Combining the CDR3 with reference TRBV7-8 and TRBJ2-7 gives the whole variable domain GAGVSQSPRYKVAKRGQDVALRCDPISGHVSLFWYQQALGQGPEFLTYFQNEAQLDKSGLPSDRFFAERPEGSVSTLKIQRTQQEDSAVYLCASRGRGTYEQYFGPGTRLTVT.

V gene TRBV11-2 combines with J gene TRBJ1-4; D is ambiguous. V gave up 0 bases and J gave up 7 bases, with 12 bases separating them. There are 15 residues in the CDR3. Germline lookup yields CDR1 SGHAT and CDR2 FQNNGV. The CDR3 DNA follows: TGTGCCAGCAGCTTAGACACACCAAGACGTGAAAAACTGTTTTTT. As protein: CASSLDTPRREKLFF. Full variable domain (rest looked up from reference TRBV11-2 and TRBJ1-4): EAGVAQSPRYKIIEKRQSVAFWCNPISGHATLYWYQQILGQGPKLLIQFQNNGVVDDSQLPKDRFSAERLKGVDSTLKIQPAKLEDSAVYLCASSLDTPRREKLFFGSGTQLSVL.

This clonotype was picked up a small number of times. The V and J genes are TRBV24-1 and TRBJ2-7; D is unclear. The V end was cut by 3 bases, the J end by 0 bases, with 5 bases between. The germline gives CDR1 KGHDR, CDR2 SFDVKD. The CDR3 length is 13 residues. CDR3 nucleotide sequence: TGTGCCACCAGTGATCCTAACTCCTACGAGCAGTACTTC. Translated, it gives CATSDPNSYEQYF.

The CDR3 region is CASTTGQGDQPQHF. In nucleotides, the CDR3 is TGTGCCAGCACTACAGGACAGGGCGATCAGCCCCAGCATTTT. This rearrangement joins TRBV6-6 to TRBJ1-5, with TRBD1 identical over 8 bases. Trimming took 7 bases from V and 5 from J; bases not matched to a gene: 7. This CDR3 comprises 14 residues. Germline CDR1 reads MNHNY; CDR2 reads SVGAGI (reference sequence).

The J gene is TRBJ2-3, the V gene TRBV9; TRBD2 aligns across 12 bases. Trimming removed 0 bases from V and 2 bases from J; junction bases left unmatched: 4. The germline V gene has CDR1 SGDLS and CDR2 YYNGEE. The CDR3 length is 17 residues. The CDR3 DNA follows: TGTGCCAGCAGCGTAGGGACTAGCGGGGCTTACACAGATACGCAGTATTTT. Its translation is CASSVGTSGAYTDTQYF.

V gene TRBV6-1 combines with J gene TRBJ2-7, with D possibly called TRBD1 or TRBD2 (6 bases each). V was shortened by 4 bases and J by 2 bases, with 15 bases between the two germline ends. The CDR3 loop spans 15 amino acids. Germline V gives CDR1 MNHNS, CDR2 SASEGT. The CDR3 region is CASSVGGTQPYEQYF. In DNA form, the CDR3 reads TGTGCCAGCAGTGTAGGGGGGACCCAACCCTACGAGCAGTACTTC.

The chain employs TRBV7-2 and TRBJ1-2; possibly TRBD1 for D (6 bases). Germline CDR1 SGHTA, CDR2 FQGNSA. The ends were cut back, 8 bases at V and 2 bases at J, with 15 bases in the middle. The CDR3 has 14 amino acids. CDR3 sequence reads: CASVPGGANYGYTF. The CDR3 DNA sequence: TGTGCCAGCGTACCGGGGGGGGCGAACTATGGCTACACCTTC.

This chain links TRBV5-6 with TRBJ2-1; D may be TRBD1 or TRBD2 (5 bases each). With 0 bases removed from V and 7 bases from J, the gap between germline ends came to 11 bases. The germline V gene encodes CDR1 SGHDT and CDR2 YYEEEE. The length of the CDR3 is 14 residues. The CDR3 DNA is TGTGCCAGCAGCTTGGGGGACCTCTGGAATGAGCAGTTCTTC. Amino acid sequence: CASSLGDLWNEQFF.

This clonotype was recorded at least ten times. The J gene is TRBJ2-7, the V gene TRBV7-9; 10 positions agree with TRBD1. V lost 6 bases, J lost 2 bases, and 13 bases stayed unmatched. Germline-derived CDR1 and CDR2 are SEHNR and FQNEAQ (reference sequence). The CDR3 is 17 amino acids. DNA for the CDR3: TGTGCCAGCAGGGGCGTTAGAGGACAGGGGGAGACCTACGAGCAGTACTTC. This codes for CASRGVRGQGETYEQYF.